A selection of T cell receptor beta chains follows, all from one sample in a study of regulatory T cells in long-lasting Graves disease. TCRdb itself ran the multiplex PCR reads through MiXCR, one entry per CDR3 protein. Here the sample spans about 530,000 distinct CDR3 sequences, more than 15% being singletons. This sample also belongs to another study, concerning T cells in Graves' hyperthyroidism and ophthalmopathy.

The sample in question was peripheral blood mononuclear cells (PBMCs), obtained at new diagnosis, from a patient treated with antithyroid drugs. The receptors were gathered from a woman in her forties or fifties with Graves disease. Both conserved end residues are part of each CDR3. A D gene is named only where the DNA matches it firmly. Clone size is not always given. Where it is, it says once, few, many or a class for expanded clones.

d_call clone_size j_call v_call cdr3_aa cdr3_nt
TRBD1 . TRBJ1-6 TRBV29-1 CSEWGSGGPYSPLHF TGCAGCGAGTGGGGATCAGGGGGTCCGTATTCACCCCTCCACTTT
. many TRBJ2-5 TRBV30 CAWSGGLSTPETQYF TGTGCCTGGAGTGGGGGACTTAGCACACCGGAGACCCAGTACTTC
. many TRBJ1-1 TRBV6-1 CASKGGGGTEAFF TGTGCCAGCAAGGGGGGGGGAGGAACTGAAGCTTTCTTT
. many TRBJ2-3 TRBV5-1 CASSLAQYTDTQYF TGCGCCAGCAGCTTGGCACAGTACACAGATACGCAGTATTTT
. . TRBJ2-3 TRBV14 CASSQDPTGTDTQYF TGTGCCAGCAGCCAAGACCCTACAGGGACAGATACGCAGTATTTT
. . TRBJ2-2 TRBV18 CASSPYLPGSTGELFF TGTGCCAGCTCACCATATCTGCCGGGGTCCACCGGGGAGCTGTTTTTT
. many TRBJ1-4 TRBV2 CAGSGEANEKLFF TGTGCCGGATCAGGGGAAGCTAATGAAAAACTGTTTTTT
. . TRBJ2-7 TRBV6-9 CASSYFAGSPYEQYF TGTGCCAGCAGTTACTTTGCCGGGTCCCCCTACGAGCAGTACTTC
TRBD2 . TRBJ2-3 TRBV5-1 CASSWQGLAGANTDTQYF TGCGCCAGCAGCTGGCAGGGACTAGCGGGGGCCAACACAGATACGCAGTATTTT
. few TRBJ1-1 TRBV19 CASSMAPGIMNTEAFF TGTGCCAGTAGTATGGCCCCTGGGATAATGAACACTGAAGCTTTCTTT
TRBD1 . TRBJ1-6 TRBV4-1 CASSQDSRDRGSPLHF TGCGCCAGCAGCCAAGACAGCCGAGACAGGGGTTCACCCCTCCACTTT
. . TRBJ2-6 TRBV12-3/TRBV12-4 CASSLDTGANVLTF TGTGCCAGCAGTTTAGATACTGGGGCCAACGTCCTGACTTTC
. . TRBJ1-5 TRBV30 CAWSPTMGARGNQPQHF TGTGCCTGGAGCCCCACGATGGGGGCCAGGGGCAATCAGCCCCAGCATTTT
. . TRBJ2-7 TRBV20-1 CSANQEGSFEQYF TGCAGTGCTAATCAGGAGGGTTCCTTCGAGCAGTACTTC
. many TRBJ2-7 TRBV12-3/TRBV12-4 CASSTGLSYEQYF TGTGCCAGCAGTACGGGGCTCTCCTACGAGCAGTACTTC
TRBD1 . TRBJ2-1 TRBV15 CATSRVPWTGGWNEQFF TGTGCCACCAGCAGAGTCCCTTGGACAGGGGGCTGGAATGAGCAGTTCTTC
. many TRBJ1-4 TRBV7-9 CASSPTGTTNEKLFF TGTGCCAGCAGCCCGACCGGGACAACGAATGAAAAACTGTTTTTT
. few TRBJ1-3 TRBV3-1 CAGSRNGGNTIYF TGTGCCGGCAGCCGTAACGGGGGAAACACCATATATTTT
. many TRBJ1-5 TRBV7-2 CASSPDRINQPQHF TGTGCCAGCAGCCCGGACAGAATCAATCAGCCCCAGCATTTT
. . TRBJ2-3 TRBV12-3/TRBV12-4 CASSFLRTDTQYF TGTGCCAGCAGTTTCCTCCGCACAGATACGCAGTATTTT
. many TRBJ2-3 TRBV12-3/TRBV12-4 CASSLSSADTQYF TGTGCCAGCAGTTTGTCTAGTGCAGATACGCAGTATTTT
TRBD1 many TRBJ2-7 TRBV12-3/TRBV12-4 CASSGTGASFYEQYF TGTGCCAGCAGTGGGACAGGGGCCTCTTTCTACGAGCAGTACTTC
TRBD1 . TRBJ1-4 TRBV5-1 CASRLGTADEKLFF TGCGCCAGTCGCCTCGGGACAGCGGATGAAAAACTGTTTTTT
. few TRBJ1-1 TRBV5-1 CASSLGGRGAFF TGCGCCAGCAGCCTAGGGGGGCGCGGGGCTTTCTTT
. few TRBJ2-1 TRBV9 CASSVKGGSYNEQFF TGTGCCAGCAGCGTAAAAGGGGGGTCCTACAATGAGCAGTTCTTC
. . TRBJ1-3 TRBV6-1 CASSPTDNTIYF TGTGCCAGCAGCCCGACCGATAACACCATATATTTT
. many TRBJ2-4 TRBV5-1 CASSLALAKNIQYF TGCGCCAGCAGCTTGGCGTTAGCCAAAAACATTCAGTACTTC
. many TRBJ1-2 TRBV20-1 CSAHGLVGYTF TGCAGTGCTCACGGCCTGGTAGGCTACACCTTC
TRBD1 many TRBJ1-1 TRBV5-1 CASSTGQGTEAFF TGCGCCAGCAGCACTGGACAGGGGACTGAAGCTTTCTTT
TRBD1 many TRBJ1-1 TRBV18 CASSPGTGSEAFF TGTGCCAGCTCACCAGGGACAGGGTCTGAAGCTTTCTTT
. . TRBJ1-2 TRBV7-3 CASSGGRGIYGYTF TGTGCCAGCAGCGGGGGACGGGGGATATATGGCTACACCTTC
TRBD2 few TRBJ2-5 TRBV12-3/TRBV12-4 CASRSGGGETQYF TGTGCCAGCAGGAGCGGGGGGGGAGAGACCCAGTACTTC
. many TRBJ2-7 TRBV28 CASSGRDSYEQYF TGTGCCAGCAGTGGCAGGGATTCCTACGAGCAGTACTTC
TRBD2 many TRBJ2-5 TRBV6-2/TRBV6-3 CASRNLAGANQETQYF TGTGCCAGCAGAAATTTAGCGGGGGCGAACCAAGAGACCCAGTACTTC
. many TRBJ2-7 TRBV18 CASSPQGGYEQYF TGTGCCAGCTCACCACAGGGCGGGTACGAGCAGTACTTC
. many TRBJ2-1 TRBV5-1 CASSLPGAYNEQFF TGCGCCAGCAGCTTGCCCGGGGCCTACAATGAGCAGTTCTTC
. . TRBJ2-7 TRBV20-1 CSAAPSAQGSPGEQYF TGCAGTGCTGCCCCGAGCGCCCAGGGTAGTCCGGGAGAGCAGTACTTC
. few TRBJ1-2 TRBV6-1 CASTGGKIYGYTF TGTGCCAGCACCGGCGGGAAAATCTATGGCTACACCTTC
. many TRBJ2-7 TRBV20-1 CSASSPGGLSYEQYF TGCAGTGCTAGTTCCCCAGGGGGACTCTCCTACGAGCAGTACTTC
. few TRBJ2-1 TRBV28 CASNRRGGRNEQFF TGTGCCAGCAATAGGAGGGGGGGTAGGAATGAGCAGTTCTTC
. many TRBJ1-1 TRBV13 CASSLPPDTEAFF TGTGCCAGCAGCTTACCCCCAGACACTGAAGCTTTCTTT
. few TRBJ1-2 TRBV4-1 CASSPGGAGPREGYTF TGCGCCAGCAGCCCCGGCGGGGCAGGGCCTCGGGAAGGCTACACCTTC
TRBD1 many TRBJ2-3 TRBV5-1 CASSLDPTGGTDTQYF TGCGCCAGCAGCTTGGACCCGACAGGGGGCACAGATACGCAGTATTTT
TRBD1 many TRBJ1-6 TRBV2 CASRTGNSPLHF TGTGCCAGCAGGACAGGGAATTCACCCCTCCACTTT
. . TRBJ1-1 TRBV27 CASSPLETSSDANTEAFF TGTGCCAGCAGCCCCCTTGAGACAAGTAGCGACGCCAACACTGAAGCTTTCTTT
TRBD1 . TRBJ2-5 TRBV20-1 CSAFYLGTGQYF TGCAGTGCTTTTTACCTGGGGACAGGACAGTACTTC
. few TRBJ1-2 TRBV28 CASSLLKGLPGGYTF TGTGCCAGCAGTTTATTGAAGGGCCTCCCGGGGGGCTACACCTTC
. . TRBJ1-3 TRBV5-1 CASSLGGSSGNTIYF TGCGCCAGCAGCTTGGGAGGAAGCTCTGGAAACACCATATATTTT
. . TRBJ1-2 TRBV30 CAWSVLLARPDGYTF TGTGCCTGGAGTGTACTCCTCGCCCGCCCGGATGGCTACACCTTC
. few TRBJ2-7 TRBV19 CASSHPSGQGYYEQYF TGTGCCAGTAGTCACCCCTCCGGGCAGGGTTACTACGAGCAGTACTTC
TRBD2 . TRBJ2-1 TRBV6-1 CASSPGGGGNNEQFF TGTGCCAGCAGCCCCGGGGGGGGGGGCAACAATGAGCAGTTCTTC
TRBD2 . TRBJ2-7 TRBV20-1 CSATGTSKGEQYF TGCAGTGCGACCGGGACTAGTAAGGGCGAGCAGTACTTC
. few TRBJ1-2 TRBV5-1 CASSSQGSPTF TGCGCCAGCAGCTCTCAGGGGTCCCCCACCTTC
TRBD1 few TRBJ1-1 TRBV7-6 CASSLLDRDETEAFF TGTGCCAGCAGCTTACTGGACAGGGACGAGACTGAAGCTTTCTTT
TRBD1 many TRBJ2-2 TRBV3-1 CASSHLTGYTGELFF TGTGCCAGCAGCCACCTGACAGGGTACACCGGGGAGCTGTTTTTT
. many TRBJ2-5 TRBV6-2/TRBV6-3 CASSENVEGQETQYF TGTGCCAGCAGTGAAAACGTCGAAGGCCAAGAGACCCAGTACTTC
. many TRBJ2-7 TRBV12-3/TRBV12-4 CASSLARTYEQYF TGTGCCAGCAGTTTAGCGCGTACCTACGAGCAGTACTTC